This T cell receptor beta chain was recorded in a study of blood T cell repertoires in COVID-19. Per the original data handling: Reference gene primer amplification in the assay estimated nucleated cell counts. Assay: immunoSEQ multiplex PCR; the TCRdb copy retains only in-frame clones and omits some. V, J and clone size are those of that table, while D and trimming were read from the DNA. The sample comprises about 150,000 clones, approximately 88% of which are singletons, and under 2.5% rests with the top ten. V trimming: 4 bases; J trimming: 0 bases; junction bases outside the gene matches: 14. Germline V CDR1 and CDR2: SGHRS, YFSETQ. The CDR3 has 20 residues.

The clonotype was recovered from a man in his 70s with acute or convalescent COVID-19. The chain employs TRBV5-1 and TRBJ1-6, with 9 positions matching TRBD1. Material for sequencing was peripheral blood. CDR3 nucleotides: TGCGCCAGCAGCCCTGGGCCCTGGACAGGGGTGAGCTCCTATAATTCACCCCTCCACTTT. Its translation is CASSPGPWTGVSSYNSPLHF.